One sample yielded the 11 T cell receptor beta chains listed below, sequenced in a study of PD-L1 blockade in urothelial cancer. Repertoires were generated with immunoSEQ multiplex PCR, while TCRdb's copy carries only in-frame clones and drops some. The data show 100,000 or so clones, 91% seen once. The source material was PBMCs, sampled around atezolizumab (anti-PD-L1) treatment. The source is a woman older than 75 with urothelial cancer.

This clone is a singleton in its sample. J is TRBJ2-1 and V is TRBV11-2, with a weak D call TRBD2 (6 bases). Trimming left V 0 bases short and J 0 bases short, with 6 bases between. CDR3 length: 15 amino acids. CDR1 is SGHAT, CDR2 FQNNGV, per germline. CDR3 residues: CASSLDGGSYNEQFF. CDR3 nucleotide sequence: TGTGCCAGCAGCTTAGACGGGGGCTCCTACAATGAGCAGTTCTTC.

Sample share makes this clone medium-sized (0.01 to 0.1%). DNA of the CDR3: TGTGCCAGCAGCTTGCTAGCGGGAGAGCTATTACGACAAGAGACCCAGTACTTC. The encoded protein is CASSLLAGELLRQETQYF. This chain joins TRBV11-2 and TRBJ2-5; 10 bases match TRBD2. This CDR3 is 18 amino acids long. The ends lost 3 bases at V and 2 bases at J; junction bases unmatched: 12. Germline V gene lookup returns CDR1 SGHAT and CDR2 FQNNGV.

CDR3 sequence (DNA): TGTGCCAGCAGCCCTAACTCCTACGAGCAGTACTTC. This gives the protein CASSPNSYEQYF. The chain employs TRBV2 and TRBJ2-7; D gene ambiguous. Germline V gene sequence: CDR1 SNHLY, CDR2 FYNNEI. The CDR3 length is 12 residues. Trimming removed 6 bases at V and 0 bases at J, with 6 bases between. Using reference TRBV2 and TRBJ2-7 for the parts outside the CDR3, the full variable domain is EPEVTQTPSHQVTQMGQEVILRCVPISNHLYFYWYRQILGQKVEFLVSFYNNEISEKSEIFDDQFSVERPDGSNFTLKIRSTKLEDSAMYFCASSPNSYEQYFGPGTRLTVT.

J is TRBJ1-1 and V is TRBV18, with 7 bases identical to TRBD1. CDR1 is KGHSH, CDR2 LQKENI, per germline. V shed 4 bases, J shed 3 bases, and the junction held 2 bases outside the gene matches. CDR3 length equals 13 residues. CDR3 DNA: TGTGCCAGCTCACAGGGGGCGGACACTGAAGCTTTCTTT. Its protein is CASSQGADTEAFF.

CDR3 amino acids: CASSQKFREAFF. CDR3 bases: TGTGCCAGCAGTCAGAAGTTTCGTGAAGCTTTCTTT. J is TRBJ1-1 and V is TRBV28; D is ambiguous. Germline V gene sequence: CDR1 MDHEN, CDR2 SYDVKM. CDR3 size: 12 residues. V was shortened by 5 bases and J by 7 bases, with 11 bases between the two germline ends.

The rearrangement uses TRBV7-2 and TRBJ1-2; D possibly corresponds to TRBD1 (5 bases). V shed 1 base and J shed 4 bases, with 10 bases lying between them. Germline CDR1 and CDR2: SGHTA and FQGNSA. This CDR3 comprises 14 residues. The CDR3 protein is CASSLGQSFYGYTF. CDR3 DNA: TGTGCCAGCAGCTTAGGACAGAGCTTCTATGGCTACACCTTC.

The chain combines TRBV19 with TRBJ2-5; D remains ambiguous. Germline V gene lookup returns CDR1 LNHDA and CDR2 SQIVND (reference sequence). This CDR3 is 13 amino acids long. The V and J ends lost 4 bases and 1 base respectively, with 7 bases between them. The CDR3 DNA is TGTGCCAGTAGTAACACCCGCCAAGAGACCCAGTACTTC. Translated: CASSNTRQETQYF.

The chain is built from TRBV5-5 and TRBJ1-3, with unresolved D. CDR1 and CDR2 (germline): SGHKS, YYEKEE (reference sequence). The ends were cut back, 4 bases at V and 0 bases at J, with 14 bases in the middle. The CDR3 length is 16 residues. Here the CDR3 reads CASSPSPGDSGNTIYF. The DNA of the CDR3 is TGTGCCAGCAGCCCCAGCCCCGGGGACTCTGGAAACACCATATATTTT.

The chain has TRBV7-3 and TRBJ1-3; D uncertain. V gave up 4 bases and J gave up 0 bases, with 4 bases separating them. Germline lookup yields CDR1 SGHTA and CDR2 FQGTGA. This CDR3 is 13 amino acids long. The CDR3 DNA follows: TGTGCCAGCAGCTCCAGCTCTGGAAACACCATATATTTT. This translates into CASSSSSGNTIYF.

This CDR3 is CASSQDVGEWNQPQHF. The CDR3 region has the DNA TGTGCCAGCAGCCAAGATGTCGGGGAATGGAATCAGCCCCAGCATTTT. The chain couples TRBV4-2 to TRBJ1-5; D is undetermined. The CDR3 consists of 16 residues. Germline loops: CDR1 LGHNA, CDR2 YNFKEQ. V was shortened by 0 bases and J by 4 bases, with 13 bases between the two germline ends.

The rearrangement links TRBV6-5 to TRBJ2-3, with D perhaps matching TRBD2 (6 bases). The CDR3 spans 13 residues. Germline V lookup: CDR1 MNHEY, CDR2 SVGAGI. V was pared by 6 bases and J by 2 bases, with 9 bases between. The CDR3 sequence is CASSRDSTDTQYF. DNA of the CDR3: TGTGCCAGCAGCCGGGACTCCACAGATACGCAGTATTTT.